The clone carrying this T cell receptor beta chain was counted only a few times. Its antigen is unknown. Germline V gene data show CDR1 as MDHEN and CDR2 as SYDVKM. The germline V and J ends were trimmed by 5 bases and 1 base, with 14 bases remaining between them. The CDR3 has 15 residues. Measured with immunoSEQ multiplex PCR; TCRdb has only the in-frame clones, and not every one. The table lists under 70,000 clones, about two thirds of them singletons, with approximately 9.9% in the top ten. Each patient relapsed following autologous stem cell transplantation, and prior brentuximab vedotin exposure differed. The sample belongs to a study of PD-1 blockade in classical Hodgkin lymphoma. Study context: Administration of nivolumab to patients was at 3 mg/kg intravenously every 2 weeks.

General observations from the study: Baseline TCR diversity was reportedly lower in newly diagnosed patients than in healthy donors. It was reported as lower still in relapsed/refractory patients.

The TCR was taken from a human donor with classical Hodgkin lymphoma. The source was peripheral blood mononuclear cells (PBMCs), collected before the second cycle of nivolumab. V gene TRBV28 combines with J gene TRBJ1-1; D is possibly TRBD1 (6 bases). CDR3 residues: CASSTRTDSNTEAFF. The CDR3 DNA reads TGTGCCAGCAGTACCCGGACAGATTCGAACACTGAAGCTTTCTTT.